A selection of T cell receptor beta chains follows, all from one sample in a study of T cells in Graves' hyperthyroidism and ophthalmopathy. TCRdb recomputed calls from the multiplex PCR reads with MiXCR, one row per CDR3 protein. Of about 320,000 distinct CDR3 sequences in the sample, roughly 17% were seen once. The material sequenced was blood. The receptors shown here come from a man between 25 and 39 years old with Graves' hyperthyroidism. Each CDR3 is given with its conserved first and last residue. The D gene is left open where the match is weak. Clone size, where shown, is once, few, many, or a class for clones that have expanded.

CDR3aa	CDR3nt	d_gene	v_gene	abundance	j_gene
CASSYGPTEQYF	TGTGCCAGCAGTTATGGGCCAACTGAGCAGTACTTC	.	TRBV6-1	few	TRBJ2-7
CASSQETIAPNNEQFF	TGTGCCAGCAGCCAAGAAACGATTGCACCAAACAATGAGCAGTTCTTC	.	TRBV3-1	many	TRBJ2-1
CSARDLTDTDTQYF	TGCAGTGCTAGAGATTTGACAGATACAGATACGCAGTATTTT	.	TRBV20-1	many	TRBJ2-3
CASSGTASSLSGNTIYF	TGTGCCAGCTCCGGGACAGCCTCGTCCCTCTCTGGAAACACCATATATTTT	TRBD1	TRBV18	few	TRBJ1-3
CASSPDLSYEQYF	TGTGCCAGCAGTCCGGATCTCTCCTACGAGCAGTACTTC	.	TRBV27	many	TRBJ2-7
CASSPYSGANVLTF	TGCGCCAGCAGCCCCTACTCTGGGGCCAACGTCCTGACTTTC	.	TRBV5-1	.	TRBJ2-6
CASSYSISGQGYGYTF	TGTGCCAGCAGTTACTCGATATCCGGACAGGGCTATGGCTACACCTTC	TRBD1	TRBV6-5	many	TRBJ1-2
CAWRVRVWDGYTF	TGTGCCTGGAGAGTGAGGGTTTGGGATGGCTACACCTTC	.	TRBV30	many	TRBJ1-2
CAWSPGGGNNEQFF	TGTGCCTGGAGTCCCGGGGGGGGTAACAATGAGCAGTTCTTC	TRBD2	TRBV30	few	TRBJ2-1
CASSPLGFETQYF	TGTGCCAGCAGCCCACTAGGGTTTGAGACCCAGTACTTC	.	TRBV12-3/TRBV12-4	many	TRBJ2-5
CASSFRPGVIEKLFF	TGTGCCAGCAGCTTTCGACCAGGGGTGATTGAAAAACTGTTTTTT	.	TRBV7-2	few	TRBJ1-4
CASSLGAASGNEQFF	TGTGCCAGCAGCTTAGGGGCGGCGAGCGGCAATGAGCAGTTCTTC	.	TRBV7-2	few	TRBJ2-1
CSARDPRTGGNQPQHF	TGCAGTGCTAGAGATCCCCGGACAGGGGGCAATCAGCCCCAGCATTTT	TRBD1	TRBV20-1	.	TRBJ1-5
CASSHLHGTDTGELFF	TGTGCCAGCAGCCACCTCCACGGGACTGACACCGGGGAGCTGTTTTTT	.	TRBV9	few	TRBJ2-2
CASGSSSGSYEQYF	TGCGCCAGCGGATCGTCTAGCGGATCCTACGAGCAGTACTTC	TRBD2	TRBV10-2	.	TRBJ2-7
CASIGASGSGAQKEQYF	TGTGCCAGCATCGGGGCTAGCGGGAGTGGGGCCCAAAAGGAGCAGTACTTC	TRBD2	TRBV28	many	TRBJ2-7
CASSQENWSGSQETQYF	TGTGCCAGCAGCCAAGAAAATTGGAGCGGGAGCCAAGAGACCCAGTACTTC	TRBD2	TRBV4-1	few	TRBJ2-5